This is a list of T cell receptor beta chains from one sample in a study of blood T cell repertoires in COVID-19. Libraries were prepared by immunoSEQ multiplex PCR; TCRdb keeps only in-frame clonotypes and omits some of them. The sample lists more than 85,000 clones, around 90% occurring once. The sample was peripheral blood. Source of these receptors: a human donor in a cohort sampled during active COVID-19. Each CDR3 is given with its conserved first and last residue. A D gene is named only where the DNA matches it firmly. Size values are once, few and many counts, or a class for expanded clones, and some rows have none.

d_call	v_call	clone_size	j_call	cdr3_nt	cdr3_aa
TRBD2	TRBV10-3	-	TRBJ2-7	TGTGCCATCAGTGAGTCGACTAGCGGGAAGAGCGAGCAGTACTTC	CAISESTSGKSEQYF
-	TRBV28	-	TRBJ2-7	TGTGCCAGCAGGCGGGGGCTCTCCTACGAGCAGTACTTC	CASRRGLSYEQYF
-	TRBV19	once	TRBJ2-7	TGTGCCAGTAGCCCCAGGGGGGAGAGCTCCTACGAGCAGTACTTC	CASSPRGESSYEQYF
-	TRBV19	-	TRBJ1-1	TGTGCCAGTAGTATAGATCGGTACGGGGGAGCTTTCTTT	CASSIDRYGGAFF
TRBD1	TRBV6-5	-	TRBJ2-7	TGTGCCTGCAGGAATGACAGGGGGGCTTTCTACGAGCAGTACTTC	CACRNDRGAFYEQYF
-	TRBV6-1	once	TRBJ1-6	TGTGCCAGCAGTGGGACGGGACATCAGAGCTCCTATAATTCACCCCTCCACTTT	CASSGTGHQSSYNSPLHF
-	TRBV2	-	TRBJ1-3	TGTGCCAGCAGTTCCACAGGGATACTTCAGGGAAACACCATATATTTT	CASSSTGILQGNTIYF
-	TRBV5-1	-	TRBJ2-5	TGCGCCAGCAGCCAGGGGACCCCGAAAGAGACCCAGTACTTC	CASSQGTPKETQYF
-	TRBV7-2	-	TRBJ1-1	TGTGCCAGCAGCCCGATCGCGGGGGGATACACTGAAGCTTTCTTT	CASSPIAGGYTEAFF
-	TRBV5-1	-	TRBJ2-5	TGCGCCAGCAGCTTGGGCGCCCTTCCCCAGTACTTC	CASSLGALPQYF
-	TRBV11-2	-	TRBJ2-6	TGTGCCAGCAGATTAGAGAGGGCCTCTGGGGCCAACGTCCTGACTTTC	CASRLERASGANVLTF
-	TRBV19	-	TRBJ1-1	TGTGCCACGCGACAGAAGGTGAACACTGAAGCTTTCTTT	CATRQKVNTEAFF
-	TRBV7-2	-	TRBJ2-4	TGTGCCAGCAGCTTTTCAACAGACAGTCAACTAGCCAAAAACATTCAGTACTTC	CASSFSTDSQLAKNIQYF
TRBD2	TRBV24-1	-	TRBJ2-1	TGTGCCACCAGTGCTATCGGGACTAGCTTGGGCAATGAGCAGTTCTTC	CATSAIGTSLGNEQFF
-	TRBV7-7	few	TRBJ1-3	TGTGCCAGCAGCTTAAGTCCGAGCTCTGGAAACACCATATATTTT	CASSLSPSSGNTIYF
-	TRBV28	-	TRBJ1-1	TGTGCCAGCAGTGACAGTGTGAAAGCTTTCTTT	CASSDSVKAFF
-	TRBV7-2	once	TRBJ1-3	TGTGCCAGCAGCCAAGGAGGCTCTGGAAACACCATATATTTT	CASSQGGSGNTIYF
-	TRBV19	-	TRBJ1-2	TGTGCCAGTAGTATAGGGAGGGAAGGATTGGATGGCTACACCTTC	CASSIGREGLDGYTF
TRBD1	TRBV20-1	-	TRBJ2-5	TGCAGTGCTAGTCCAGGGGGCCAAGAGACCCAGTACTTC	CSASPGGQETQYF
TRBD2	TRBV3-1/TRBV3-2	-	TRBJ2-2	TGTGCCAGCAGCCAGGGACTAGCGGGGGTCTACGGGGAGCTGTTTTTT	CASSQGLAGVYGELFF
-	TRBV6-5	-	TRBJ2-7	TGTGCCAGCAGCGGGACACGGAGCTCCTACGAGCAGTACTTC	CASSGTRSSYEQYF
-	TRBV10-3	-	TRBJ2-5	TGTGCCATCAGTGTGCTGGGCGGGGAAGAGACCCAGTACTTC	CAISVLGGEETQYF
TRBD2	TRBV2	-	TRBJ2-3	TGTGCCAGCTCTACCTCGGGGACTAGCGGGAGATCTGCGCAGTATTTT	CASSTSGTSGRSAQYF
-	TRBV5-5	-	TRBJ2-7	TGTGCCAGCAGCTTGGCTCTCGGGGAGCAGTACTTC	CASSLALGEQYF
TRBD1	TRBV7-9	-	TRBJ2-7	TGTGCCAGCACGGGACAGGGGGATGAGCAGTACTTC	CASTGQGDEQYF
-	TRBV18	-	TRBJ2-7	TGTGCCAGCTCACCAAGGGGAACCCCCTACGAGCAGTACTTC	CASSPRGTPYEQYF
-	TRBV7-9	-	TRBJ1-2	TGTGCCAGCAGTCCGAGGGCGGTCAACTATGGCTACACCTTC	CASSPRAVNYGYTF
-	TRBV6-5	-	TRBJ1-5	TGTGCCAGCACCGGCGGGTGGGTGGAACAGCCCCAGCATTTT	CASTGGWVEQPQHF
-	TRBV10-3	-	TRBJ1-1	TGTGCCATCAGGGTACGATCGACCGAGGCCACTGAAGCTTTCTTT	CAIRVRSTEATEAFF
-	TRBV5-5	once	TRBJ1-2	TGTGCCAGCAGCCCCTACCTCGGGGGGCCGGGGTATGGCTACACCTTC	CASSPYLGGPGYGYTF
-	TRBV28	-	TRBJ1-6	TGTGCCAGCAGTTTAGGCAGGGTCGGGAATTCACCCCTCCACTTT	CASSLGRVGNSPLHF